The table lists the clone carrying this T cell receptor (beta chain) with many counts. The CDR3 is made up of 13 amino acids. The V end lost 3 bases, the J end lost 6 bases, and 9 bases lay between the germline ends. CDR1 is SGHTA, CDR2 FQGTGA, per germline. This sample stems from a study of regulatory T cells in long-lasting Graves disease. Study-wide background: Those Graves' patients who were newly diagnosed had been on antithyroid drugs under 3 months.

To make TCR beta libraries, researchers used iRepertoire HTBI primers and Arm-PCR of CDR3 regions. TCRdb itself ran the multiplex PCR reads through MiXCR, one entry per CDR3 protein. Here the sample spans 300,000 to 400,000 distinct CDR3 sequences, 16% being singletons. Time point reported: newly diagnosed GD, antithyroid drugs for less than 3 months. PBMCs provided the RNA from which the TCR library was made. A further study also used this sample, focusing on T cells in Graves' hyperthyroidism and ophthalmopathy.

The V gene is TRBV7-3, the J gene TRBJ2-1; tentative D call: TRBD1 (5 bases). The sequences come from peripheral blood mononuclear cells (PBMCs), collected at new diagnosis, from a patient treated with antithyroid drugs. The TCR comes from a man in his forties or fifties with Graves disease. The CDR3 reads CASSFRARNEQFF. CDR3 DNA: TGTGCCAGCAGCTTCAGGGCACGCAATGAGCAGTTCTTC.